One and the same sample provided the 22 T cell receptor beta chains below, sequenced in a study of radiotherapy plus CTLA-4 blockade in lung cancer. The method was immunoSEQ multiplex PCR; TCRdb's version includes in-frame clones alone and lacks a portion of them. The sample shows approximately 80,000 clones, 74% of them seen only once. The sample here was peripheral blood, taken from a patient treated with radiotherapy plus ipilimumab. These TCRs come from a human donor with non-small cell lung cancer whose response to radiotherapy plus ipilimumab could not be evaluated.

V and J are TRBV27 and TRBJ2-3, with 8 positions matching TRBD2. Germline V lookup: CDR1 MNHEY, CDR2 SMNVEV (reference sequence). V lost 3 bases and J lost 4; bases outside the gene matches: 6. The CDR3 sequence is 15 residues long. DNA of the CDR3: TGTGCCAGCAGTTTTTCGGGGGGGCACCCAGATACGCAGTATTTT. This encodes CASSFSGGHPDTQYF.

The V and J genes are TRBV15 and TRBJ2-1, with D perhaps TRBD2 (6 bases). CDR3 length: 17 residues. Germline CDR1 is LNHNV and CDR2 is YYDKDF (reference sequence). The V and J ends lost 0 bases and 2 bases respectively, with 14 bases between them. The CDR3 DNA reads as TGTGCCACCAGCAGAGATGAGTGGCTAGCGACCTACAATGAGCAGTTCTTC. It encodes CATSRDEWLATYNEQFF.

The chain recombines TRBV6-4 with TRBJ2-3, with TRBD1 as a possible D gene (6 bases). This CDR3 contains 14 residues. Germline CDR1 reads MRHNA; CDR2 reads SNTAGT. Trimming pared 6 bases from V and 1 base from J, leaving 11 bases between. CDR3: CASSPGAGTDTQYF. The CDR3 DNA reads as TGTGCCAGCAGCCCAGGGGCCGGCACAGATACGCAGTATTTT.

The chain links TRBV11-3 to TRBJ1-1, with D maybe TRBD1 (6 bases). V lost 1 base to trimming and J lost 3 bases, with 18 bases between them. This CDR3 spans 17 amino acids. The germline gives CDR1 SGHNT, CDR2 YENEEA. CDR3 sequence reads: CASSLVWIQGKDTEAFF. DNA of the CDR3: TGTGCCAGCAGCTTAGTTTGGATACAGGGAAAGGACACTGAAGCTTTCTTT. Using reference TRBV11-3 and TRBJ1-1 for the parts outside the CDR3, the full variable domain is EAGVVQSPRYKIIEKKQPVAFWCNPISGHNTLYWYLQNLGQGPELLIRYENEEAVDDSQLPKDRFSAERLKGVDSTLKIQPAELGDSAVYLCASSLVWIQGKDTEAFFGQGTRLTVV.

The genes are TRBV4-3 and TRBJ1-2; a weak D match, TRBD1 (5 bases). This CDR3 contains 14 residues. Germline lookup yields CDR1 LGHNA and CDR2 YSLEER. Trimming removed 2 bases at V and 3 bases at J, with 10 bases between. The CDR3 coding sequence is TGCGCCAGCAGCCAATCCCAGGGCGACTATGGCTACACCTTC. Translated, it gives CASSQSQGDYGYTF.

This chain uses TRBV30 with TRBJ1-1; TRBD1 matches at 10 bases. CDR3 length: 15 residues. V gave up 3 bases and J gave up 5 bases; unmatched junction bases: 9. Germline lookup yields CDR1 GTSNPN and CDR2 SVGIG (reference sequence). The CDR3 here is CAWRVTGGVATEAFF. CDR3 sequence (DNA): TGTGCCTGGAGAGTGACAGGGGGCGTCGCTACTGAAGCTTTCTTT. The full variable domain, in which reference TRBV30 and TRBJ1-1 provide the parts outside the CDR3, is SQTIHQWPATLVQPVGSPLSLECTVEGTSNPNLYWYRQAAGRGLQLLFYSVGIGQISSEVPQNLSASRPQDRQFILSSKKLLLSDSGFYLCAWRVTGGVATEAFFGQGTRLTVV.

The rearrangement links TRBV30 to TRBJ1-5; the D is unclear. Trimming removed 3 bases from V and 4 bases from J, with 13 bases in between. The CDR3 length is 14 residues. In germline, CDR1 is GTSNPN, CDR2 SVGIG (reference sequence). In nucleotides, the CDR3 is TGTGCCTGGAGGGCCCTGTCAGATAATCAGCCCCAGCATTTT. Translating gives CAWRALSDNQPQHF.

In the case of this clone: Relative to the germline gene, one junction end is altered; a read error may explain this. The chain uses TRBV9 and TRBJ2-1; 10 bases line up with TRBD1. The CDR3 totals 16 residues. Germline V gives CDR1 SGDLS, CDR2 YYNGEE. In DNA, the CDR3 is TGTGCCGGCAGCGGAGAGGACAGGGGGTTCTTCATTGAGCAGTTCTTC. It encodes CAGSGEDRGFFIEQFF. The complete variable domain, with remaining parts taken from reference TRBV9 and TRBJ2-1, reads DSGVTQTPKHLITATGQRVTLRCSPRSGDLSVYWYQQSLDQGLQFLIQYYNGEERAKGNILERFSAQQFPDLHSELNLSSLELGDSALYFCAGSGEDRGFFIEQFFGPGTRLTVL.

In its sample, this clone was seen a few times. The rearrangement uses TRBV5-1 and TRBJ1-2; 9 positions match TRBD1. The CDR3 totals 15 residues. The V and J ends lost 4 bases and 3 bases, in that order; junction bases with no gene match: 7. Germline-derived CDR1 and CDR2 are SGHRS and YFSETQ. In DNA form, the CDR3 reads TGCGCCAGCAGCCCAGGACAGGGGTGGGACTATGGCTACACCTTC. This gives the protein CASSPGQGWDYGYTF.

V and J are TRBV4-3 and TRBJ1-6; tentatively, D is TRBD1 (5 bases). This CDR3 comprises 15 residues. CDR1 and CDR2 from the germline V gene are LGHNA and YSLEER. Trimming pared 0 bases from V and 8 bases from J, leaving 11 bases between. Written as DNA, the CDR3 is TGCGCCAGCAGCCAAGAAGTTACGGGGGATTCACCCCTCCACTTT. It encodes CASSQEVTGDSPLHF.

This chain connects TRBV5-1 to TRBJ2-7; 7 nucleotides match TRBD1. Germline lookup yields CDR1 SGHRS and CDR2 YFSETQ. With 3 bases clipped from V and 0 bases from J, the junction kept 3 bases outside the gene matches. The CDR3 spans 14 residues. In DNA, the CDR3 is TGCGCCAGCAGCTCCTCAGGGGGCTCCTACGAGCAGTACTTC. As protein: CASSSSGGSYEQYF.

The chain employs TRBV18 and TRBJ2-5; 7 bases align to TRBD1. This CDR3 spans 15 amino acids. V gave up 4 bases and J gave up 0 bases; unmatched junction bases: 5. Germline values: CDR1 KGHSH, CDR2 LQKENI. CDR3 coding DNA: TGTGCCAGCTCACGGGAACAGGGGTACCAAGAGACCCAGTACTTC. It codes for CASSREQGYQETQYF.

The rearrangement uses TRBV11-2 and TRBJ2-1; the D gene is possibly TRBD2 (6 bases). The V gene lost 1 base and the J gene lost 0 bases, with 13 bases spanning the gap. The germline CDR1 and CDR2 sequences are SGHAT and FQNNGV. CDR3 length: 17 amino acids. The CDR3 here is CASSLGPGASSYNEQFF. CDR3 in DNA: TGTGCCAGCAGCTTAGGTCCGGGAGCGAGCTCCTACAATGAGCAGTTCTTC.

The V gene is TRBV6-5, the J gene TRBJ2-7, with 8 positions matching TRBD1. The CDR3 runs 14 residues. V was pared by 5 bases and J by 10 bases, with 13 bases of the junction left unmatched. Per the germline V gene, CDR1 is MNHEY and CDR2 is SVGAGI. The CDR3 coding sequence is TGTGCCAGCAGTCGAGCCTCGACAGGGGTGGAACAGTACTTC. It translates to CASSRASTGVEQYF.

In its sample, this clone was seen a few times. V usage is TRBV19 and J usage is TRBJ1-1; no reliable D call. The CDR3 runs to 14 residues. The V end was cut by 3 bases, the J end by 3 bases, with 11 bases between. From germline, CDR1 is LNHDA and CDR2 SQIVND (reference sequence). The CDR3 DNA follows: TGTGCCAGTAGTATCGGTCTCACGGACACTGAAGCTTTCTTT. Translated: CASSIGLTDTEAFF.

This clone was detected only once. V usage is TRBV6-6 and J usage is TRBJ2-3; 11 bases are a match to TRBD1. The CDR3 length is 15 residues. V dropped 7 bases and J dropped 2; count of bases not matched to a gene: 5. Germline V lookup: CDR1 MNHNY, CDR2 SVGAGI (reference sequence). The CDR3 coding sequence is TGTGCCAGCATAGTTGGACAGGGGGCCACAGATACGCAGTATTTT. This sequence encodes CASIVGQGATDTQYF.

J is TRBJ2-1 and V is TRBV29-1, with 12 bases fitting TRBD2. Germline-derived CDR1 and CDR2 are SQVTM and ANQGSEA. V lost 8 bases to trimming and J lost 6 bases; unmatched junction nucleotides: 5. The CDR3 runs 13 residues. This chain's CDR3 is CSSSGRASNEQFF. CDR3 coding DNA: TGCAGCTCTAGCGGGAGGGCCAGCAATGAGCAGTTCTTC.

V usage is TRBV15 and J usage is TRBJ2-1; D may be TRBD2 (6 bases). Germline lookup yields CDR1 LNHNV and CDR2 YYDKDF (reference sequence). Trimming took 4 bases from V and 0 from J, leaving 16 bases between them. This CDR3 is built from 17 residues. CDR3 loop: CATSTVGGPSSYNEQFF. As DNA, the CDR3 is TGTGCCACCAGCACGGTTGGAGGGCCGAGCTCCTACAATGAGCAGTTCTTC.

This chain uses TRBV19 with TRBJ2-5; a possible D gene is TRBD1 (6 bases). The DNA matches TRBJ2-7 better at its end, which makes the J call doubtful. The CDR3 is made up of 15 amino acids. Germline V gives CDR1 LNHDA, CDR2 SQIVND (reference sequence). The CDR3 DNA reads as TGTGCCAGTAGTAGAACAGGGCGTGGAGCCTACGAGCAGTACTTC. It specifies CASSRTGRGAYEQYF.

The rearrangement joins TRBV7-9 to TRBJ1-1; 11 bases are shared with TRBD1. Germline CDR1 SEHNR, CDR2 FQNEAQ (reference sequence). V shed 5 bases and J 5 bases; nucleotides not matched to a gene: 7. The CDR3 consists of 15 residues. The CDR3 DNA reads TGTGCCAGCAGCCGGCCCGGGACAGGGGGGACTGAAGCTTTCTTT. It specifies CASSRPGTGGTEAFF.

The chain uses TRBV5-1 and TRBJ2-7; 7 bases map to TRBD1. CDR3 length: 15 amino acids. Germline loops: CDR1 SGHRS, CDR2 YFSETQ. V trimming: 1 base; J trimming: 1 base; junction bases outside the gene matches: 5. This CDR3 reads CASSLPDRASYEQYF. As DNA, the CDR3 is TGCGCCAGCAGCTTGCCCGACAGGGCTTCCTACGAGCAGTACTTC.

This rearrangement joins TRBV28 to TRBJ2-5; 8 bases match TRBD2. This CDR3 is built from 14 residues. J was trimmed by 4 bases and V by 6 bases; bases with no gene match: 7. Germline V gives CDR1 MDHEN, CDR2 SYDVKM. The CDR3 DNA follows: TGTGCCAGCAGGGATACGGGGGGGCTAGAGACCCAGTACTTC. Its protein is CASRDTGGLETQYF. Full variable domain (outside the CDR3, taken from reference TRBV28 and TRBJ2-5): DVKVTQSSRYLVKRTGEKVFLECVQDMDHENMFWYRQDPGLGLRLIYFSYDVKMKEKGDIPEGYSVSREKKERFSLILESASTNQTSMYLCASRDTGGLETQYFGPGTRLLVL.